This entry features one T cell receptor beta chain sequence. V lost 1 base and J 0 bases, leaving 8 bases between the germline ends. The CDR3 runs to 15 residues. Germline V gene sequence: CDR1 SGHAT, CDR2 FQNNGV. The data were obtained in a study of T cell repertoires in cytomegalovirus infection. Study-wide context: Indicated by public TCR beta signatures were CMV infection and matching HLA type.

TCRdb re-called the reads with MiXCR, one entry per CDR3 protein. This sample carries hundreds of thousands of distinct CDR3 sequences, 8% to 10% of them seen once, and the ten largest clones take 4.3%. The sequence came from a human donor in good health (CMV status not recorded). Some clones in this sample may be carry-over from other donors' samples. The chain carries TRBV11-2 and TRBJ2-3, with a weak D call TRBD2 (5 bases). Sequenced: PBMCs. CDR3 loop: CASSLGSASTDTQYF. The CDR3 coding sequence is TGTGCCAGCAGCTTAGGTAGCGCAAGCACAGATACGCAGTATTTT.